The 25 T cell receptor beta chains below were found in one sample sequenced in a study of T cell changes during pregnancy in multiple sclerosis. Sequencing was performed with immunoSEQ multiplex PCR; in TCRdb, only in-frame clones are kept and a portion is missing. The sample lists around 40,000 clones; 90% to 95% were seen once. The source material was CD4+ T cells from peripheral blood mononuclear cells, sampled in the second trimester of pregnancy. Source of these receptors: a female donor with multiple sclerosis, enrolled in a pregnancy study.

This clone has only one observation. The V call is TRBV7-9, the J call TRBJ1-2; TRBD1 matches at 9 bases. The germline V gene has CDR1 SEHNR and CDR2 FQNEAQ (reference sequence). V was pared by 5 bases and J by 4 bases, with 8 bases of the junction left unmatched. CDR3 length: 15 residues. CDR3 coding DNA: TGTGCCAGCAGCCCCGGGGACAGGGTCGGCTATGGCTACACCTTC. Its translation: CASSPGDRVGYGYTF.

This rearrangement joins TRBV5-1 to TRBJ2-2; 7 nucleotides agree with TRBD2. CDR3 length: 15 residues. Germline CDR1 is SGHRS and CDR2 is YFSETQ. V was clipped by 2 bases and J by 3 bases; unmatched bases: 4. The CDR3 spells CASSFGGIDTGELFF. The DNA of the CDR3 is TGCGCCAGCAGCTTCGGGGGGATCGACACCGGGGAGCTGTTTTTT.

V gene TRBV15 combines with J gene TRBJ1-3, with no clear D. The CDR3 has 14 amino acids. V lost 5 bases and J 4 bases, leaving 12 bases between the germline ends. In germline, CDR1 is LNHNV, CDR2 YYDKDF (reference sequence). Here the CDR3 DNA reads TGTGCCACCAGCGCCGTCGGGGTAGGAAACACCATATATTTT. This codes for CATSAVGVGNTIYF.

V is TRBV4-3 and J is TRBJ1-2; 8 bases are shared with TRBD1. V lost 4 bases, J lost 8 bases, and 15 bases stayed unmatched. The length of the CDR3 is 16 residues. The germline gives CDR1 LGHNA, CDR2 YSLEER. In DNA, the CDR3 is TGCGCCAGCAGCCGCCTAAACAGGGGGGATCTCGGCGGCTACACCTTC. Its protein product is CASSRLNRGDLGGYTF.

J is TRBJ1-5 and V is TRBV2; D might be TRBD1 (5 bases). V gave up 4 bases and J gave up 7 bases, with 20 bases separating them. The germline V gene has CDR1 SNHLY and CDR2 FYNNEI. The CDR3 has 16 amino acids. The CDR3 sequence is CASSASRLQGPQPQHF. For the CDR3, the DNA is TGTGCCAGCAGTGCCAGTCGTCTGCAGGGTCCCCAGCCCCAGCATTTT.

This clone was seen a single time. The chain has TRBV7-3 and TRBJ1-3; no definite D call. V shed 4 bases and J shed 8 bases, with 9 bases lying between them. This CDR3 contains 12 residues. Germline-derived CDR1 and CDR2 are SGHTA and FQGTGA. CDR3 sequence (DNA): TGTGCCAGCAGCTCCCAAGGAGACACCATATATTTT. Protein: CASSSQGDTIYF.

This clone was found a few times. The chain recombines TRBV7-2 with TRBJ2-1; tentatively, D is TRBD1 (6 bases). Deletions cut 2 bases from V and 2 bases from J, with 13 bases between. The CDR3 consists of 16 residues. Germline assignment: CDR1 SGHTA and CDR2 FQGNSA. CDR3 amino acids: CASSLRQGLTYNEQFF. The CDR3 region has the DNA TGTGCCAGCAGCTTAAGGCAGGGGTTGACCTACAATGAGCAGTTCTTC.

V and J are TRBV5-1 and TRBJ1-4; TRBD1 aligns across 7 bases. With 3 bases clipped from V and 4 bases from J, the junction kept 3 bases outside the gene matches. Germline CDR1 SGHRS, CDR2 YFSETQ. This CDR3 comprises 14 residues. The CDR3 DNA is TGCGCCAGCAGCTCCGGACAGGTTAATGAAAAACTGTTTTTT. It specifies CASSSGQVNEKLFF.

The V gene is TRBV11-2, the J gene TRBJ1-2; possibly TRBD1 for D (5 bases). From germline, CDR1 is SGHAT and CDR2 FQNNGV. The CDR3 is 11 residues long. V shed 11 bases and J shed 6 bases, with 13 bases lying between them. CDR3 in amino acids: CAVLGRNGYTF. In DNA, the CDR3 is TGTGCCGTCCTGGGGCGGAATGGCTACACCTTC. The full variable domain, in which reference TRBV11-2 and TRBJ1-2 provide the parts outside the CDR3, is EAGVAQSPRYKIIEKRQSVAFWCNPISGHATLYWYQQILGQGPKLLIQFQNNGVVDDSQLPKDRFSAERLKGVDSTLKIQPAKLEDSAVYLCAVLGRNGYTFGSGTRLTVV.

CDR3 nucleotide sequence: TGTGCCAGCAGTCTAATAACTAGCGGAATACAAGAGACCCAGTACTTC. Protein sequence: CASSLITSGIQETQYF. This sequence joins TRBV27 and TRBJ2-5; 8 nucleotides match TRBD2. The CDR3 runs to 16 residues. The V and J ends lost 5 bases and 2 bases, in that order; junction bases with no gene match: 10. CDR1 and CDR2 from the germline V gene are MNHEY and SMNVEV (reference sequence).

V gene TRBV7-2 combines with J gene TRBJ2-1; 9 nucleotides align to TRBD2. The junction had 2 bases not matched to a gene; V was cut back by 2 bases and J by 0 bases. CDR3 length equals 16 residues. From germline, CDR1 is SGHTA and CDR2 FQGNSA. The CDR3 DNA reads as TGTGCCAGCAGCTTACTTAGCGGGGGCTCCTACAATGAGCAGTTCTTC. Protein: CASSLLSGGSYNEQFF.

This chain connects TRBV4-1 to TRBJ2-1; 7 bases map to TRBD1. The CDR3 is 16 residues long. V gave up 5 bases and J gave up 5 bases; unmatched junction bases: 12. CDR1 MGHRA and CDR2 YSYEKL come from the germline V gene. This CDR3 is CASSSHRGGTNNEQFF. The DNA of the CDR3 is TGCGCCAGCAGCTCCCACAGGGGTGGTACGAACAATGAGCAGTTCTTC.

The chain couples TRBV5-1 to TRBJ1-4; 11 positions agree with TRBD1. There are 15 residues in the CDR3. CDR1 SGHRS and CDR2 YFSETQ come from the germline V gene. V was pared by 2 bases and J by 7 bases, with 4 bases of the junction left unmatched. The CDR3 protein is CASSLIGTGGEKLFF. DNA of the CDR3: TGCGCCAGCAGCTTAATTGGGACAGGGGGTGAAAAACTGTTTTTT.

This clone was found once. The V call is TRBV7-6, the J call TRBJ2-3, with D tentatively TRBD2 (6 bases). This CDR3 spans 15 amino acids. V was shortened by 3 bases and J by 0 bases, with 10 bases between the two germline ends. CDR1 is SGHVS, CDR2 FNYEAQ, per germline. In DNA, the CDR3 is TGTGCCAGCAGCTTCCTAGCGAGCAGCACAGATACGCAGTATTTT. This sequence encodes CASSFLASSTDTQYF. Variable domain in full (rest from reference TRBV7-6 and TRBJ2-3): GAGVSQSPRYKVTKRGQDVALRCDPISGHVSLYWYRQALGQGPEFLTYFNYEAQQDKSGLPNDRFSAERPEGSISTLTIQRTEQRDSAMYRCASSFLASSTDTQYFGPGTRLTVL.

In the case of this clone: The junction departs from germline at one end; a sequencing error may be responsible. The rearrangement joins TRBV7-8 to TRBJ2-7; 9 nucleotides line up with TRBD2. Germline V CDR1 and CDR2: SGHVS, FQNEAQ. The CDR3 totals 14 residues. Here the CDR3 reads CASRRAGGSHEQYF. The CDR3 nucleotides read TGTGCCAGCAGGAGAGCGGGGGGCTCCCACGAGCAGTACTTC.

The chain recombines TRBV19 with TRBJ1-4; no clear D gene. The ends were cut back, 4 bases at V and 0 bases at J, with 12 bases in the middle. This CDR3 region has 16 residues. Germline CDR1 reads LNHDA; CDR2 reads SQIVND (reference sequence). This CDR3 reads CASSTPRGATNEKLFF. The DNA of the CDR3 is TGTGCCAGTAGTACGCCTAGAGGAGCAACTAATGAAAAACTGTTTTTT.

This clone was picked up a small number of times. The chain recombines TRBV2 with TRBJ1-5; the D is unclear. CDR1 SNHLY and CDR2 FYNNEI come from the germline V gene. V was pared by 4 bases and J by 0 bases, with 10 bases between. The CDR3 covers 15 residues. The CDR3 nucleotides are TGTGCCAGCAGTGGAGGGCCCAATAGCAATCAGCCCCAGCATTTT. This codes for CASSGGPNSNQPQHF.

V usage is TRBV4-2 and J usage is TRBJ1-1; 7 bases map to TRBD1. Germline lookup yields CDR1 LGHNA and CDR2 YNFKEQ. With 5 bases clipped from V and 1 base from J, the junction kept 4 bases outside the gene matches. CDR3 length: 14 residues. CDR3 loop: CASSKGQKNTEAFF. Written as DNA, the CDR3 is TGTGCCAGCAGCAAGGGACAGAAGAACACTGAAGCTTTCTTT.

This rearrangement joins TRBV7-8 to TRBJ1-2, with TRBD1 matching over 8 bases. The germline gives CDR1 SGHVS, CDR2 FQNEAQ. The junction had 14 bases not matched to a gene; V was cut back by 0 bases and J by 8 bases. The CDR3 extends over 17 amino acids. The CDR3 region is CASSLALRFRGQEGYTF. CDR3 DNA sequence: TGTGCCAGCAGCTTAGCGCTAAGATTCAGGGGGCAGGAAGGCTACACCTTC.

The CDR3 DNA follows: TGTGCCAGCAGCCGGGGGGGACAACATGAAAAACTGTTTTTT. Translation gives CASSRGGQHEKLFF. The rearrangement uses TRBV5-4 and TRBJ1-4; D possibly corresponds to TRBD1 (6 bases). V was cut by 4 bases and J by 6 bases, with 13 bases left in between. The CDR3 is made up of 14 amino acids. Germline V CDR1 and CDR2: SGHNT, YYREEE (reference sequence).

This clone was seen a single time. J is TRBJ2-7 and V is TRBV5-4; TRBD1 agrees at 7 bases. Germline CDR1 reads SGHNT; CDR2 reads YYREEE (reference sequence). The CDR3 has 15 amino acids. V lost 0 bases, J lost 2 bases, and 5 bases stayed unmatched. The CDR3 protein is CASSLAQGVAYEQYF. Here the CDR3 DNA reads TGTGCCAGCAGCTTGGCCCAGGGGGTGGCCTACGAGCAGTACTTC.

The chain uses TRBV9 and TRBJ1-2; D not resolved. Germline-derived CDR1 and CDR2 are SGDLS and YYNGEE. With 0 bases removed from V and 2 bases from J, the gap between germline ends came to 5 bases. CDR3 length: 13 amino acids. This chain's CDR3 is CASSVDTNYGYTF. In nucleotides, the CDR3 is TGTGCCAGCAGCGTAGACACCAACTATGGCTACACCTTC.

The chain uses TRBV15 and TRBJ1-1, with 7 bases aligning to TRBD1. The CDR3 has 18 amino acids. The germline V gene encodes CDR1 LNHNV and CDR2 YYDKDF (reference sequence). With 0 bases clipped from V and 3 bases from J, the junction kept 13 bases outside the gene matches. CDR3 DNA: TGTGCCACCAGCAGAGATGGACCGGAGGGGGCGCGGGACACTGAAGCTTTCTTT. Translated: CATSRDGPEGARDTEAFF.

The rearrangement joins TRBV10-1 to TRBJ1-2; 7 positions agree with TRBD1. This CDR3 has 13 amino acids. V dropped 5 bases and J dropped 4; count of bases not matched to a gene: 4. CDR1 and CDR2 from the germline V gene are WNHNN and SYGVQD (reference sequence). CDR3 region: CASSRDSFYGYTF. The CDR3 coding sequence is TGCGCCAGCAGTCGGGACAGCTTCTATGGCTACACCTTC.

This clone occurred once. The J gene is TRBJ2-1, the V gene TRBV28; TRBD1 agrees at 8 bases. The germline V gene encodes CDR1 MDHEN and CDR2 SYDVKM. Trimming took 6 bases from V and 4 from J; bases not matched to a gene: 5. CDR3 size: 14 residues. The CDR3 spells CASRTGDLYNEQFF. The DNA of the CDR3 is TGTGCCAGCAGGACAGGGGACTTATACAATGAGCAGTTCTTC.